What follows describes a single T cell receptor beta chain. Its matching antigen is unknown. V lost 1 base and J lost 3; bases outside the gene matches: 16. The CDR3 covers 19 residues. CDR1 is MNHEY, CDR2 SMNVEV, per germline (reference sequence). The data originate from a study of shared clonotypes between healthy human individuals. Authors' analysis steps: ImmunoSEQ supplied junction-only sequences lacking quality scores, so filtering was different. Measured with immunoSEQ multiplex PCR; TCRdb has only the in-frame clones, and not every one. V, J and clone size are those of that table, while D and trimming were read from the DNA. The table shows 2,100,000 or so clones, with approximately 96% occurring only once. Findings and caveats of the study: Rarefaction curves obtained for sorted subsets showed sequencing incomplete despite large depth. Between several donors, naive CD4 clonotypes were shared at a level of approximately 5%.

V is TRBV27 and J is TRBJ1-1; 8 positions agree with TRBD1. The clonotype was recovered from a man between 18 and 29 years old in good health. The sample comprised naive CD4+ T cells sorted from blood. Subset here: CD45RA+ positively selected. CDR3 in DNA: TGTGCCAGCAGTTTATTCATGACAGGGGCCCCGGGGGGGGACACTGAAGCTTTCTTT. This codes for CASSLFMTGAPGGDTEAFF.